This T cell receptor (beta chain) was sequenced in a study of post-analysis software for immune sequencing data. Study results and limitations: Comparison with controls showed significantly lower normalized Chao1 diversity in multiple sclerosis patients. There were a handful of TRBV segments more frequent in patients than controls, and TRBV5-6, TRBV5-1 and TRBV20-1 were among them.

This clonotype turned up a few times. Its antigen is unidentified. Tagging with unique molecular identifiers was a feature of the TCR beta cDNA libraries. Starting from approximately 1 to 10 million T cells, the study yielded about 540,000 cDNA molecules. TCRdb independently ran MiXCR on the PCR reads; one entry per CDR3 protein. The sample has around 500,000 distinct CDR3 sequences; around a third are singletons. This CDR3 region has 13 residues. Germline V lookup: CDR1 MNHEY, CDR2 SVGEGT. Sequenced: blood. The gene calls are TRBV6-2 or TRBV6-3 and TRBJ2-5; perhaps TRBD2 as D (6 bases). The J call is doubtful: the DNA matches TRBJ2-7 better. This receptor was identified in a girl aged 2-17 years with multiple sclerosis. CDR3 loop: CASKPGDSTEQYF. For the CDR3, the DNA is TGTGCCAGCAAACCGGGGGACTCCACCGAGCAGTACTTC.